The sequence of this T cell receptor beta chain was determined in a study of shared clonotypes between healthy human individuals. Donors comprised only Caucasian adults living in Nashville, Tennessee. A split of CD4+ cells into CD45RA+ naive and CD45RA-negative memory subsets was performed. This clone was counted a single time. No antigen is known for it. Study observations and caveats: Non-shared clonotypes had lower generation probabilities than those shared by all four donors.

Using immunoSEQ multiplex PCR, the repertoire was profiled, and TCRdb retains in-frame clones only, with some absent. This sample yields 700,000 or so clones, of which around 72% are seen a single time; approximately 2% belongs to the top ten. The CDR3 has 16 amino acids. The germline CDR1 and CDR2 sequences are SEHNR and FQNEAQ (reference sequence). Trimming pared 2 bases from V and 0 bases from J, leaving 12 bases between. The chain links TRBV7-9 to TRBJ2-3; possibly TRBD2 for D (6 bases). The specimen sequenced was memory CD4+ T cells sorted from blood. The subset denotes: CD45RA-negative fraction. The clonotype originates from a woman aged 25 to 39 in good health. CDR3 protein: CASSLSGTYSTDTQYF. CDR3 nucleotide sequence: TGTGCCAGCAGCTTATCTGGGACTTACAGCACAGATACGCAGTATTTT.